Here is one T cell receptor beta chain with its context. Some clones are missing from TCRdb's copy, which holds only in-frame ones; the method was immunoSEQ multiplex PCR. Altogether about 250,000 clones are present, roughly 84% being singletons, with the ten largest covering approximately 14%. This specimen belongs to a study of blood T cell repertoires in COVID-19. About the study: Specimens from acute and convalescent COVID-19 originated in the United States, Italy and Spain. Sample material is recorded as cDNA or gDNA derived from T cells, B-cell-depleted T cells, or PBMCs.

The CDR3 totals 14 residues. The germline CDR1 and CDR2 sequences are SGHNT and YYREEE (reference sequence). Trimming took off 3 bases at V and 6 bases at J, with 12 bases between the two ends. This rearrangement joins TRBV5-4 to TRBJ1-4; D is undetermined. The sample comprised peripheral blood. The source of this sequence is a person between 65 and 80 years old with COVID-19, enrolled during active disease. CDR3 amino acids: CASSSKGRDEKLFF. The CDR3 DNA sequence: TGTGCCAGCAGCTCGAAAGGGAGGGATGAAAAACTGTTTTTT. The full variable domain, in which reference TRBV5-4 and TRBJ1-4 provide the parts outside the CDR3, is ETGVTQSPTHLIKTRGQQVTLRCSSQSGHNTVSWYQQALGQGPQFIFQYYREEENGRGNFPPRFSGLQFPNYSSELNVNALELDDSALYLCASSSKGRDEKLFFGSGTQLSVL.